A selection of T cell receptor beta chains follows, all from one sample in a study of blood T cell repertoires in COVID-19. Assay used: immunoSEQ multiplex PCR; TCRdb lists only in-frame clones, some missing. The sample holds roughly 69,000 clones, 80% to 90% seen once. Sequencing was carried out using peripheral blood. Receptor source: a man between 50 and 59 years old with active COVID-19. Both conserved end residues are part of each CDR3. Fields, in order: V gene, J gene, D gene, clone size, CDR3 DNA, CDR3 protein. A D gene is named only where the DNA matches it firmly. Part of the rows lack a size; the others show once, few, many or a class for expanded clones.

>TRBV11-3|TRBJ1-5|-|-
TGTGCCAGCAGCTTAAGGACAGTCCCGAAGCCGGGGAGCAATCAGCCCCAGCATTTT
CASSLRTVPKPGSNQPQHF
>TRBV21-1|TRBJ1-5|-|-
TGTGCCAGCAGCAAGTTTGGGGGACAGAGTCGATATAGCAATCAGCCCCAGCATTTT
CASSKFGGQSRYSNQPQHF
>TRBV4-3|TRBJ1-2|TRBD1|-
TGCGCCAGCAGCTTGACAAAGGGACAGGGGAGCGGCTATGGCTACACCTTC
CASSLTKGQGSGYGYTF
>TRBV11-1|TRBJ1-1|-|-
TGTGCCAGCAGCTCAACAGTGAACACTGAAGCTTTCTTT
CASSSTVNTEAFF
>TRBV5-5|TRBJ2-2|-|-
TGTGCCAGCAGCTTAACAGAGAACACCGGGGAGCTGTTTTTT
CASSLTENTGELFF
>TRBV9|TRBJ2-1|TRBD2|once
TGTGCCAGCAGCCCCCCGACTAGCGGGAGATACTACAATGAGCAGTTCTTC
CASSPPTSGRYYNEQFF
>TRBV6-1|TRBJ2-3|-|-
TGTGCCAGCAGTGAAGCCCGGGACTTACAAGATACGCAGTATTTT
CASSEARDLQDTQYF
>TRBV23-1|TRBJ2-6|TRBD1|-
TGCGCCAGCAGTCAATCGATGTTACGGGACAGGGATGCCCCCCGAAGCTCTGGGGCCAACGTCCTGACTTTC
CASSQSMLRDRDAPRSSGANVLTF
>TRBV13|TRBJ1-4|TRBD1|-
TGTGCCAGCAGTGAGGGGGCGAGGGCTAATGAAAAACTGTTTTTT
CASSEGARANEKLFF
>TRBV11-2|TRBJ2-2|-|-
TGTGCCAGCAGCTTGGCAGGGTTCACCGGGGAGCTGTTTTTT
CASSLAGFTGELFF
>TRBV9|TRBJ2-3|-|-
TGTGCCAGCAGCTCGGCTAGTCACCCCGGCACAGATACGCAGTATTTT
CASSSASHPGTDTQYF
>TRBV28|TRBJ1-2|-|-
TGTGCCAGCAGTTCAAATGGACAGTACTATGGCTACACCTTC
CASSSNGQYYGYTF
>TRBV5-1|TRBJ2-1|TRBD2|-
TGCGCCAGCAGCTTTACTAGCGGGAGTAGGAATGAGCAGTTCTTC
CASSFTSGSRNEQFF
>TRBV9|TRBJ2-2|TRBD1|-
TGTGCCAGCAGCGGGACAGGTCCCGGGGTAGCCGGGGAGCTGTTTTTT
CASSGTGPGVAGELFF
>TRBV28|TRBJ1-1|TRBD1|-
TGTGCCATCGTCGGAAACAGGGGGAACACTGAAGCTTTCTTT
CAIVGNRGNTEAFF
>TRBV24-1|TRBJ2-2|-|-
TGTGCCACACGCGGGGCCACCGGGGAGCTGTTTTTT
CATRGATGELFF
>TRBV5-4|TRBJ2-5|-|-
TGTGCCAGCAGCTTGCGGGCTAGCTGGGAGACCCAGTACTTC
CASSLRASWETQYF
>TRBV4-2|TRBJ1-1|TRBD1|-
TGTGCCAGCAGCCCCGGGACAGGGGGCCCCCGCATCACTGAAGCTTTCTTT
CASSPGTGGPRITEAFF
>TRBV7-2|TRBJ2-7|TRBD2|-
TGTGCCAGCAGCCTGACTAGCGGGAGCTCTTACGAGCAGTACTTC
CASSLTSGSSYEQYF
>TRBV5-4|TRBJ2-2|TRBD1|-
TGTGCCAGCAGCTTTACTCCCGGGACAGGGACCGGGGAGCTGTTTTTT
CASSFTPGTGTGELFF
>TRBV9|TRBJ1-6|-|-
TGTGCCAGCAGCGAGCCGGGACAACGATCACCCCTCCACTTT
CASSEPGQRSPLHF
>TRBV6-6|TRBJ1-3|TRBD1|-
TGTGCCAGCAGCCGGACAGGTAGTGGAAACACCATATATTTT
CASSRTGSGNTIYF
>TRBV19|TRBJ2-3|TRBD1|-
TGTGCCAGTAGAAAGGGTTACGGCGACAGGGCTTGGACAGATACGCAGTATTTT
CASRKGYGDRAWTDTQYF
>TRBV14|TRBJ1-1|-|few
TGTGCCAGCAGCCACGGTCAGGGTTTCGCTGAAGCTTTCTTT
CASSHGQGFAEAFF
>TRBV7-2|TRBJ2-2|-|-
TGTGCCAGCAGCTTAGTGACTGACGGGGAGCTGTTTTTT
CASSLVTDGELFF
>TRBV18|TRBJ1-3|TRBD1|-
TGTGCCAGCTCACCGGGACAGGGTGGAAACACCATATATTTT
CASSPGQGGNTIYF
>TRBV2|TRBJ2-2|TRBD2|-
TGTGCCAGCAGTGAGGTCCAACTAGCGGGAGAATCCGGGGAGCTGTTTTTT
CASSEVQLAGESGELFF
>TRBV4-3|TRBJ1-1|-|-
TGCGCCAGCAGCCAAGATCGGAACACTGAAGCTTTCTTT
CASSQDRNTEAFF
>TRBV6-2/TRBV6-3|TRBJ2-3|TRBD1|few
TGTGCCAGCAGTTATCCACCGGGACAGGGTAAAGATACGCAGTATTTT
CASSYPPGQGKDTQYF
>TRBV10-3|TRBJ1-5|-|once
TGTGCCATCAGTGACAGTGACAGAGAGGCCCGTCCCCAGCATTTT
CAISDSDREARPQHF
>TRBV2|TRBJ1-2|-|-
TGTGCCAGCAGTGAGGAGGGAGAGATCTATGGCTACACCTTC
CASSEEGEIYGYTF
>TRBV28|TRBJ2-5|-|-
TGTGCCAGCAGTCCCTCAGGACAGCAGGAGACCCAGTACTTC
CASSPSGQQETQYF
>TRBV5-1|TRBJ2-1|TRBD1|-
TGCGCCAGCAGCCCGGACAGGCCTACCTACAATGAGCAGTTCTTC
CASSPDRPTYNEQFF
>TRBV7-8|TRBJ2-7|-|-
TGTGCCAGCAGCGCCGTACTCAGGGGCCAACGGATCTACGAGCAGTACTTC
CASSAVLRGQRIYEQYF
>TRBV19|TRBJ2-1|-|few
TGTGCCAGTAGTGGGGACTGGATAGCCTACAATGAGCAGTTCTTC
CASSGDWIAYNEQFF